What follows are 25 T cell receptor beta chains derived from one specimen sequenced in a study of beta chain features in type 1 diabetes (dated by TCRdb to the late 2010s). No antigen has been assigned to these receptors. Broad study findings and their caveats: In all four CD4+ subsets, TCRB CDR3 length was moderately but significantly shorter in type 1 diabetes patients.

The method was the immunoSEQ multiplex PCR assay. The High Capacity cDNA Reverse Transcription Kit was used to reverse transcribe all of the isolated RNA, meaning that expressed TCRB transcripts were what got sequenced. TCRdb obtained this table from immuneACCESS and retained in-frame rearrangements with V and J assigned. These tables miss some clones; where compared with another copy, unresolved V genes account for less than half of the shortfall, and the remainder is unexplained. Present in this sample are hundreds of thousands of clones, about an eighth of which were seen just once. The top ten clonotypes cover nearly 0.04% of the sample. Sequencing used naive CD4+ T cells from blood. Reading the label with the study, this specimen's cell subset or site is: true naive CD4+ T cells. These receptors all stem from a man aged 18 to 30 with type 1 diabetes.

This clone was detected only a few times. At the DNA level, this CDR3 is encoded by other sequences in the same sample as well. The V call is TRBV6-1, the J call TRBJ2-5; D is unresolved. Trimming took off 6 bases at V and 5 bases at J, with 7 bases between the two ends. Per the germline V gene, CDR1 is MNHNS and CDR2 is SASEGT. The CDR3 length is 11 residues. CDR3 amino acids: CASSSQETQYF. In DNA form, the CDR3 reads TGTGCCAGCAGCTCACAGGAGACCCAGTACTTC.

The table lists this clone with a few counts. The chain couples TRBV7-2 to TRBJ2-2; the D is unclear. Trimming removed 5 bases from V and 3 bases from J, with 7 bases in between. The germline gives CDR1 SGHTA, CDR2 FQGNSA. This CDR3 has 13 amino acids. CDR3 in DNA: TGTGCCAGCAGCCCCACATACACCGGGGAGCTGTTTTTT. This encodes CASSPTYTGELFF.

This clone was seen more than once but under ten times. Different DNA sequences within this sample yield the same CDR3. The CDR3 region is CATSTYNEQFF. CDR3 nucleotides: TGTGCCACCAGCACATACAATGAGCAGTTCTTC. The genes are TRBV15 and TRBJ2-1; D ambiguous. The V gene's germline CDR1 is LNHNV and CDR2 YYDKDF (reference sequence). The CDR3 runs to 11 residues. The V end lost 4 bases, the J end lost 4 bases, and 2 bases lay between the germline ends.

The chain employs TRBV5-1 and TRBJ2-3; D is unresolved. Trimming removed 0 bases at V and 4 bases at J, with 6 bases between. CDR3 length: 13 amino acids. From germline, CDR1 is SGHRS and CDR2 YFSETQ. CDR3 DNA: TGCGCCAGCAGCTTGGACAGCGCAGATACGCAGTATTTT. Translating it yields CASSLDSADTQYF.

The chain employs TRBV6-1 and TRBJ2-3, with 7 bases fitting TRBD2. Germline lookup yields CDR1 MNHNS and CDR2 SASEGT. The CDR3 loop spans 14 amino acids. Losses at the gene ends were 6 bases for V and 0 bases for J; bases not matched to a gene: 3. The CDR3, as DNA: TGTGCCAGCAGAAGCGGGGTCAGCACAGATACGCAGTATTTT. Protein: CASRSGVSTDTQYF.

This clone has a handful of counts. This sample also contains other DNA sequences that code for the same CDR3. This chain links TRBV5-1 with TRBJ2-3; no reliable D call. There are 12 residues in the CDR3. Germline loops: CDR1 SGHRS, CDR2 YFSETQ. With 2 bases removed from V and 1 base from J, the gap between germline ends came to 2 bases. The CDR3 region is CASSFGTDTQYF. CDR3 nucleotides: TGCGCCAGCAGCTTTGGCACAGATACGCAGTATTTT.

This chain links TRBV30 with TRBJ1-2; D is possibly TRBD1 (5 bases). V was clipped by 3 bases and J by 4 bases, with 15 bases between them. This CDR3 region has 14 residues. The germline V gene encodes CDR1 GTSNPN and CDR2 SVGIG (reference sequence). CDR3 bases: TGTGCCTGGAGCCGAAGGGGCGAGCTCTATGGCTACACCTTC. Residues: CAWSRRGELYGYTF.

This clone was detected only a few times. CDR3 coding DNA: TGTGCCAGCAGTGAAGAGGGACAGGGGTTTACTAGCTCCTACAATGAGCAGTTCTTC. Protein sequence: CASSEEGQGFTSSYNEQFF. V gene TRBV2 combines with J gene TRBJ2-1; 10 nucleotides align to TRBD1. The germline V gene encodes CDR1 SNHLY and CDR2 FYNNEI. The junction had 9 bases not matched to a gene; V was cut back by 1 base and J by 0 bases. The CDR3 consists of 19 residues.

Regarding this clone: At the DNA level, this CDR3 is encoded by other sequences in the same sample as well. The chain employs TRBV15 and TRBJ2-7; 7 bases are shared with TRBD1. CDR1 and CDR2 from the germline V gene are LNHNV and YYDKDF (reference sequence). CDR3 size: 15 residues. Germline trimming cut 0 bases from V and 2 bases from J; bases unmatched to any gene: 4. The CDR3: CATSRDRGTAYEQYF. CDR3 nucleotides: TGTGCCACCAGCAGAGACAGGGGGACAGCCTACGAGCAGTACTTC.

The chain carries TRBV7-2 and TRBJ2-1; TRBD2 aligns across 9 bases. The junction had 12 bases not matched to a gene; V was cut back by 5 bases and J by 7 bases. Germline V gene data show CDR1 as SGHTA and CDR2 as FQGNSA. This CDR3 spans 16 amino acids. CDR3: CASSPPGLAGRNEQFF. CDR3 nucleotide sequence: TGTGCCAGCAGCCCCCCTGGGCTAGCGGGAAGGAATGAGCAGTTCTTC.

This rearrangement joins TRBV5-6 to TRBJ1-1; the D is unclear. CDR1 is SGHDT, CDR2 YYEEEE, per germline. Trimming took off 0 bases at V and 7 bases at J, with 10 bases between the two ends. This CDR3 is built from 13 residues. Written as DNA, the CDR3 is TGTGCCAGCAGCTTGGCCGGAGCGGGTGAAGCTTTCTTT. Translating it yields CASSLAGAGEAFF.

This rearrangement joins TRBV30 to TRBJ1-2; D is unresolved. The V end lost 2 bases, the J end lost 0 bases, and 4 bases lay between the germline ends. This CDR3 is built from 12 residues. Germline CDR1 reads GTSNPN; CDR2 reads SVGIG (reference sequence). In nucleotides, the CDR3 is TGTGCCTGGAGTAGGTCTAACTATGGCTACACCTTC. This translates into CAWSRSNYGYTF.

This clone has only a few counts. V and J are TRBV4-3 and TRBJ1-6; possibly TRBD1 for D (5 bases). CDR1 LGHNA and CDR2 YSLEER come from the germline V gene. The CDR3 covers 15 residues. Trimming shortened V by 0 bases and J by 7 bases, and 10 bases separated the two germline ends. The CDR3 loop is CASSQEGPLNSPLHF. The CDR3 DNA sequence: TGCGCCAGCAGCCAAGAGGGACCGCTGAATTCACCCCTCCACTTT.

The chain combines TRBV7-2 with TRBJ1-2; the match to TRBD1 covers 8 bases. V trimming: 5 bases; J trimming: 3 bases; junction bases outside the gene matches: 5. Per the germline V gene, CDR1 is SGHTA and CDR2 is FQGNSA. CDR3 size: 14 residues. The CDR3 coding sequence is TGTGCCAGCAGCACCAGGGGGCGAGACTATGGCTACACCTTC. Amino acid sequence: CASSTRGRDYGYTF. The whole variable domain, remainder taken from reference TRBV7-2 and TRBJ1-2, is GAGVSQSPSNKVTEKGKDVELRCDPISGHTALYWYRQSLGQGLEFLIYFQGNSAPDKSGLPSDRFSAERTGGSVSTLTIQRTQQEDSAVYLCASSTRGRDYGYTFGSGTRLTVV.

This rearrangement joins TRBV7-9 to TRBJ1-4, with a weak D call TRBD1 (5 bases). Looked up from germline, CDR1 is SEHNR and CDR2 is FQNEAQ (reference sequence). The CDR3 sequence is 17 residues long. With 5 bases removed from V and 6 bases from J, the gap between germline ends came to 22 bases. CDR3 DNA: TGTGCCAGCAGCATCTGGGGAGGGGTCCGGATTGATGAAAAACTGTTTTTT. Protein product: CASSIWGGVRIDEKLFF.

This clone was seen a handful of times. The chain couples TRBV6-6 to TRBJ1-2, with D possibly TRBD1 on 5 matching bases. V lost 6 bases, J lost 7 bases, and 12 bases lay in between. The CDR3 loop spans 12 amino acids. Germline CDR1 reads MNHNY; CDR2 reads SVGAGI (reference sequence). As DNA, the CDR3 is TGTGCCAGCAGCCCAGGGACGCGTGGCTACACCTTC. Encoded protein: CASSPGTRGYTF.

This clone was found a few times. The rearrangement joins TRBV9 to TRBJ2-3, with TRBD2 identical over 7 bases. Germline CDR1 and CDR2: SGDLS and YYNGEE. The trim removed 4 bases at V and 1 base at J, leaving 3 bases unmatched. The CDR3 contains 14 residues. The CDR3: CASSSTSGTDTQYF. CDR3 sequence (DNA): TGTGCCAGCAGCTCCACTAGCGGCACAGATACGCAGTATTTT. Looking up the rest from reference TRBV9 and TRBJ2-3 gives the full variable domain: DSGVTQTPKHLITATGQRVTLRCSPRSGDLSVYWYQQSLDQGLQFLIQYYNGEERAKGNILERFSAQQFPDLHSELNLSSLELGDSALYFCASSSTSGTDTQYFGPGTRLTVL.

The rearrangement uses TRBV27 and TRBJ1-3; tentative D call: TRBD1 (5 bases). Germline loops: CDR1 MNHEY, CDR2 SMNVEV (reference sequence). The CDR3 has 14 amino acids. Trimming took off 5 bases at V and 0 bases at J, with 8 bases between the two ends. The CDR3 sequence is CASSRQYSGNTIYF. The DNA for the CDR3 is TGTGCCAGCAGTCGACAGTACTCTGGAAACACCATATATTTT.

DNA of the CDR3: TGTGCCACCTACGACAGGTCAGGGGACAATGAGCAGTTCTTC. It translates to CATYDRSGDNEQFF. The chain employs TRBV10-3 and TRBJ2-1, with D possibly matching TRBD1 (6 bases). Per germline, CDR1 ENHRY and CDR2 SYGVKD. The CDR3 totals 14 residues. The V end lost 10 bases, the J end lost 5 bases, and 18 bases lay between the germline ends.

This clone was counted between two and nine times. The rearrangement links TRBV18 to TRBJ2-7, with TRBD1 identical over 7 bases. This CDR3 is built from 15 residues. The ends lost 4 bases at V and 1 base at J; junction bases unmatched: 7. CDR1 and CDR2 from the germline V gene are KGHSH and LQKENI. The chain's CDR3 is CASSLDRSRSYEQYF. The DNA of the CDR3 is TGTGCCAGCTCACTGGACAGGAGCAGGTCCTACGAGCAGTACTTC. Variable domain in full (rest from reference TRBV18 and TRBJ2-7): NAGVMQNPRHLVRRRGQEARLRCSPMKGHSHVYWYRQLPEEGLKFMVYLQKENIIDESGMPKERFSAEFPKEGPSILRIQQVVRGDSAAYFCASSLDRSRSYEQYFGPGTRLTVT.

This clone was picked up a small number of times. The J gene is TRBJ2-5, the V gene TRBV19; D unresolved. Germline assignment: CDR1 LNHDA and CDR2 SQIVND (reference sequence). Trimming took off 4 bases at V and 7 bases at J, with 10 bases between the two ends. The CDR3 has 12 residues. This chain's CDR3 is CASSTTIGTQYF. CDR3 sequence (DNA): TGTGCCAGTAGTACCACTATCGGGACCCAGTACTTC.

The genes are TRBV27 and TRBJ2-7, with D perhaps matching TRBD1 (5 bases). Germline values: CDR1 MNHEY, CDR2 SMNVEV (reference sequence). The germline V and J ends were trimmed by 0 bases and 4 bases, with 16 bases remaining between them. The CDR3 is 16 residues long. CDR3 coding DNA: TGTGCCAGCAGTTTATCAGGGGCAGCGACGGATTACGAGCAGTACTTC. Translation: CASSLSGAATDYEQYF.

The chain uses TRBV30 and TRBJ1-1, with 9 bases aligning to TRBD1. The CDR3 loop spans 15 amino acids. Germline V gene lookup returns CDR1 GTSNPN and CDR2 SVGIG (reference sequence). V gave up 0 bases and J gave up 5 bases; unmatched junction bases: 7. The CDR3 sequence: CAWSVLGQGKTEAFF. CDR3 bases: TGTGCCTGGAGTGTACTAGGACAGGGGAAAACTGAAGCTTTCTTT.

The chain uses TRBV28 and TRBJ2-5; maybe TRBD2 (6 bases). V was pared by 5 bases and J by 2 bases, with 18 bases between. Germline CDR1 and CDR2: MDHEN and SYDVKM. This CDR3 comprises 16 residues. The CDR3: CASSPTSWTKQETQYF. DNA for the CDR3: TGTGCCAGCAGTCCAACCTCCTGGACTAAACAAGAGACCCAGTACTTC.

The chain carries TRBV18 and TRBJ2-3; 9 bases agree with TRBD1. The CDR3 covers 14 residues. J was trimmed by 6 bases and V by 6 bases; bases with no gene match: 7. In germline, CDR1 is KGHSH, CDR2 LQKENI. CDR3 coding DNA: TGTGCCAGCTCGCTGGGACAGGGTTACGATACGCAGTATTTT. As protein: CASSLGQGYDTQYF.